Below, 10 T cell receptor beta chains from the same sample are listed, as sequenced in a study of PD-1 blockade in classical Hodgkin lymphoma. Time point in this sample: cycle 4 day 1 (C4D1), after more than 5 weeks of nivolumab. Each patient's relapse followed autologous stem cell transplantation, and brentuximab vedotin exposure varied. Clones were read by immunoSEQ multiplex PCR, and TCRdb kept only the in-frame ones, dropping some. The table shows approximately 29,000 clones, with roughly 87% occurring only once. The sample was peripheral blood mononuclear cells (PBMCs), taken before the fourth cycle of nivolumab. These receptors were taken from a human donor with classical Hodgkin lymphoma.

The V gene is TRBV7-3, the J gene TRBJ1-4; D call uncertain. CDR3 size: 13 residues. V shed 4 bases and J shed 5 bases, with 8 bases lying between them. Germline lookup yields CDR1 SGHTA and CDR2 FQGTGA. CDR3 protein: CASSSGVNEKLFF. The CDR3 nucleotides are TGTGCCAGCAGCTCGGGCGTAAATGAAAAACTGTTTTTT.

The V and J genes are TRBV6-5 and TRBJ1-2; D not resolved. Germline lookup yields CDR1 MNHEY and CDR2 SVGAGI. The V gene lost 8 bases and the J gene lost 1 base, with 8 bases spanning the gap. This CDR3 contains 12 residues. In DNA, the CDR3 is TGTGCCAGCGCGGACCTTAACTATGGCTACACCTTC. This translates into CASADLNYGYTF.

This clone was observed a single time. This rearrangement joins TRBV4-2 to TRBJ2-5; D might be TRBD1 or TRBD2, each matching 5 bases. The CDR3 loop spans 14 amino acids. V gave up 3 bases and J gave up 4 bases, with 12 bases separating them. Looked up from germline, CDR1 is LGHNA and CDR2 is YNFKEQ. The CDR3 DNA sequence: TGTGCCAGCAGCCAGGACCCGAGGGGAGAGACCCAGTACTTC. Protein product: CASSQDPRGETQYF.

The chain uses TRBV7-2 and TRBJ1-2, with 10 bases lining up with TRBD1. The germline V gene has CDR1 SGHTA and CDR2 FQGNSA. The CDR3 runs to 15 residues. V gave up 4 bases and J gave up 9 bases; unmatched junction bases: 11. The CDR3 region has the DNA TGTGCCAGCAGCTCCAAAGAGGACAGGGGGAATAGCTACACCTTC. This translates into CASSSKEDRGNSYTF.

This clone was seen a handful of times. The rearrangement uses TRBV7-8 and TRBJ2-7; D assignment may be TRBD1 or TRBD2 (6 bases each). V lost 1 base and J lost 3, with 19 bases in between. This CDR3 region has 17 residues. The germline V gene encodes CDR1 SGHVS and CDR2 FQNEAQ. CDR3 bases: TGTGCCAGCAGCTTAGAGGGGGGATTGACGTTAATCTACGAGCAGTACTTC. Its translation: CASSLEGGLTLIYEQYF. Drawing the rest from reference TRBV7-8 and TRBJ2-7, the complete variable domain is GAGVSQSPRYKVAKRGQDVALRCDPISGHVSLFWYQQALGQGPEFLTYFQNEAQLDKSGLPSDRFFAERPEGSVSTLKIQRTQQEDSAVYLCASSLEGGLTLIYEQYFGPGTRLTVT.

The V gene is TRBV27, the J gene TRBJ2-5; D uncertain. Germline CDR1 and CDR2: MNHEY and SMNVEV (reference sequence). This CDR3 spans 13 amino acids. The V gene lost 4 bases and the J gene lost 3 bases, with 9 bases spanning the gap. The CDR3 sequence: CASSWNNKETQYF. CDR3 bases: TGTGCCAGCAGTTGGAACAATAAAGAGACCCAGTACTTC.

The gene calls are TRBV9 and TRBJ2-5, with a possible D match to TRBD2 (5 bases). V shed 4 bases and J shed 5 bases, with 15 bases lying between them. The CDR3 extends over 14 amino acids. CDR1 and CDR2 from the germline V gene are SGDLS and YYNGEE. CDR3 DNA sequence: TGTGCCAGCAGCTCAACAGTTTGGGAGGAGACCCAGTACTTC. Protein product: CASSSTVWEETQYF. The whole variable domain, remainder taken from reference TRBV9 and TRBJ2-5, is DSGVTQTPKHLITATGQRVTLRCSPRSGDLSVYWYQQSLDQGLQFLIQYYNGEERAKGNILERFSAQQFPDLHSELNLSSLELGDSALYFCASSSTVWEETQYFGPGTRLLVL.

The chain couples TRBV7-2 to TRBJ1-1; D gene uncertain. V gave up 3 bases and J gave up 5 bases, with 7 bases separating them. CDR3 length: 12 residues. The germline V gene encodes CDR1 SGHTA and CDR2 FQGNSA. The CDR3 reads CASSFRETEAFF. For the CDR3, the DNA is TGTGCCAGCAGCTTTCGGGAGACTGAAGCTTTCTTT.

The J gene is TRBJ2-7, the V gene TRBV29-1; D is uncertain. Per the germline V gene, CDR1 is SQVTM and CDR2 is ANQGSEA. The CDR3 runs to 13 residues. V lost 4 bases and J 0 bases, leaving 10 bases between the germline ends. The CDR3: CSVVGGSSYEQYF. The CDR3 region has the DNA TGCAGCGTTGTTGGCGGCTCCTCCTACGAGCAGTACTTC.

The chain's CDR3 is CASSRMERSSTSGANVLTF. The CDR3 coding sequence is TGTGCCAGCTCACGAATGGAACGGAGCAGCACCTCTGGGGCCAACGTCCTGACTTTC. This sequence joins TRBV18 and TRBJ2-6; D gene ambiguous. Germline CDR1 reads KGHSH; CDR2 reads LQKENI. The CDR3 sequence is 19 residues long. Trimming cost V 4 bases and J 0 bases, with 19 bases left between them.